Below are 25 T cell receptor beta chains sequenced from a single sample in a study of CD8+ T cells in alopecia areata. As for treatment: oral pan-JAK inhibitor, 5-10 mg twice daily. Sequencing relied on a cDNA template that was reverse transcribed from extracted RNA. The repertoire was sequenced with immunoSEQ multiplex PCR; TCRdb's copy has only in-frame clones and lacks some. The table has about 180,000 clones, about 48% seen once; the top ten hold under 14%. Sequences were derived from CD8+ T cells sorted from blood, sampled at week 24, from a patient treated with tofacitinib. These receptors all come from a human donor with alopecia areata.

The chain links TRBV29-1 to TRBJ1-1; D uncertain. CDR3 length: 11 residues. Germline V lookup: CDR1 SQVTM, CDR2 ANQGSEA. V was cut by 6 bases and J by 7 bases, with 12 bases left in between. The DNA of the CDR3 is TGCAGCGTCGGGGTCGAAGGTGAAGCTTTCTTT. Protein sequence: CSVGVEGEAFF.

V usage is TRBV6-6 and J usage is TRBJ2-2, with D perhaps matching TRBD1 (6 bases). V was clipped by 5 bases and J by 0 bases, with 13 bases between them. The CDR3 loop spans 16 amino acids. Germline CDR1 and CDR2: MNHNY and SVGAGI (reference sequence). The CDR3 is CASSVRDTTNTGELFF. The CDR3 nucleotides read TGTGCCAGCAGTGTCCGGGACACAACGAACACCGGGGAGCTGTTTTTT.

The chain links TRBV9 to TRBJ2-7; TRBD1 agrees at 10 bases. Unmatched junction bases numbered 6, after V lost 8 bases and J lost 1 base. Germline V gene lookup returns CDR1 SGDLS and CDR2 YYNGEE. There are 14 residues in the CDR3. The CDR3 DNA sequence: TGTGCCAGTTCCGGGACAGGGGCATCCTACGAGCAGTACTTC. Its protein is CASSGTGASYEQYF.

The J gene is TRBJ2-5, the V gene TRBV25-1, with 7 bases identical to TRBD1. Judging by the DNA end, TRBJ2-7 fits better; the J call may be wrong. The CDR3 is 16 residues long. Germline V lookup: CDR1 MGHDK, CDR2 SYGVNS. CDR3 DNA sequence: TGTGCCAGCAGTGACAACCTCCGGGACAGCTCCTACGAGCAGTACTTC. Its protein is CASSDNLRDSSYEQYF.

The rearrangement joins TRBV10-1 to TRBJ1-1; D not certain. CDR1 WNHNN and CDR2 SYGVQD come from the germline V gene (reference sequence). The CDR3 length is 15 residues. V gave up 0 bases and J gave up 1 base, with 9 bases separating them. The CDR3: CASSESTSKNTEAFF. The CDR3 DNA follows: TGCGCCAGCAGTGAGTCGACGTCCAAGAACACTGAAGCTTTCTTT.

There are a few counts of this clone. The chain combines TRBV7-9 with TRBJ2-3; 10 nucleotides line up with TRBD2. CDR1 is SEHNR and CDR2 is FQNEAQ in the germline V gene (reference sequence). V lost 5 bases and J lost 3; bases outside the gene matches: 5. This CDR3 has 15 amino acids. In nucleotides, the CDR3 is TGTGCCAGCAGCCAACGGACTAGCGGAACAGATACGCAGTATTTT. Encoded protein: CASSQRTSGTDTQYF.

The chain couples TRBV2 to TRBJ1-2; TRBD1 aligns across 7 bases. There are 13 residues in the CDR3. The ends lost 7 bases at V and 4 bases at J; junction bases unmatched: 6. Germline loops: CDR1 SNHLY, CDR2 FYNNEI. CDR3 region: CASNLGQVYGYTF. The CDR3 region has the DNA TGTGCCAGCAATTTAGGACAGGTCTATGGCTACACCTTC.

This clone was seen only once. Within the sample, other DNA sequences also encode this same CDR3. The rearrangement uses TRBV29-1 and TRBJ2-7; weak D call: TRBD1 (5 bases). V lost 1 base, J lost 3 bases, and 7 bases lay in between. Germline V gene sequence: CDR1 SQVTM, CDR2 ANQGSEA. This CDR3 has 12 residues. The CDR3 region is CSVEGQNYEQYF. The CDR3 nucleotides are TGCAGCGTTGAAGGACAGAACTACGAGCAGTACTTC.

This chain links TRBV15 with TRBJ2-3; D assignment may be TRBD1 or TRBD2 (5 bases each). CDR1 and CDR2 (germline): LNHNV, YYDKDF (reference sequence). CDR3 length: 14 amino acids. The V gene lost 6 bases and the J gene lost 3 bases, with 13 bases spanning the gap. CDR3 region: CATRGVGGTDTQYF. CDR3 nucleotide sequence: TGTGCCACCAGGGGGGTCGGAGGTACAGATACGCAGTATTTT.

This clone is a singleton in its sample. The chain links TRBV9 to TRBJ2-3, with 13 bases that match TRBD2. Trimming cost V 4 bases and J 5 bases; bases outside gene matches: 7. CDR1 SGDLS and CDR2 YYNGEE come from the germline V gene. The CDR3 runs 16 residues. CDR3 protein: CASSLTSGGAGDTQYF. Written as DNA, the CDR3 is TGTGCCAGCAGCCTCACTAGCGGGGGGGCCGGAGATACGCAGTATTTT.

This clone occurred a few times. The genes are TRBV7-2 and TRBJ2-3, with no clear D. Germline loops: CDR1 SGHTA, CDR2 FQGNSA. CDR3 length: 14 residues. The V gene lost 3 bases and the J gene lost 2 bases, with 9 bases spanning the gap. DNA for the CDR3: TGTGCCAGCAGCTTGGTGGCCGACACAGATACGCAGTATTTT. Encoded protein: CASSLVADTDTQYF.

This chain links TRBV27 with TRBJ2-7, with D possibly matching TRBD2 (6 bases). This CDR3 is 16 amino acids long. With 7 bases removed from V and 3 bases from J, the gap between germline ends came to 22 bases. Germline loops: CDR1 MNHEY, CDR2 SMNVEV (reference sequence). CDR3 DNA sequence: TGTGCCAGCACCAAATTCCCCACGGAGGGAAACTACGAGCAGTACTTC. This sequence encodes CASTKFPTEGNYEQYF.

The genes are TRBV29-1 and TRBJ1-2; D gene unclear. The CDR3 is 13 amino acids. Germline CDR1 SQVTM, CDR2 ANQGSEA. V was cut by 1 base and J by 0 bases, with 6 bases left in between. CDR3 DNA sequence: TGCAGCGTTGAAGCCAGTACTAACTATGGCTACACCTTC. It specifies CSVEASTNYGYTF.

The rearrangement links TRBV5-4 to TRBJ1-1; D not certain. Trimming shortened V by 0 bases and J by 7 bases, and 16 bases separated the two germline ends. CDR3 size: 15 residues. CDR1 and CDR2 from the germline V gene are SGHNT and YYREEE (reference sequence). CDR3 DNA: TGTGCCAGCAGCTTGGCCGGAAAGTCTCCAGATGAAGCTTTCTTT. It yields the protein CASSLAGKSPDEAFF.

V and J are TRBV6-5 and TRBJ1-1, with D uncertain. The germline V gene has CDR1 MNHEY and CDR2 SVGAGI. Between the trimmed V and J ends, which lost 6 bases and 4 bases, there was a span of 15 bases. This CDR3 region has 14 residues. In nucleotides, the CDR3 is TGTGCCAGCAGCCCGGGAGGGCTGGGCACTGAAGCTTTCTTT. Protein product: CASSPGGLGTEAFF.

The gene calls are TRBV7-2 and TRBJ2-1; 8 bases align to TRBD2. The CDR3 has 15 residues. Germline-derived CDR1 and CDR2 are SGHTA and FQGNSA. With V trimmed by 6 bases and J by 2 bases, 6 bases remained unmatched. Written as DNA, the CDR3 is TGTGCCAGCAGTTCCCCGGGACTAGCCTACAATGAGCAGTTCTTC. Residues: CASSSPGLAYNEQFF.

CDR3 amino acids: CASSVGRGTEAFF. The CDR3 DNA sequence: TGTGCCAGCAGTGTGGGGCGTGGCACTGAAGCTTTCTTT. The rearrangement links TRBV7-2 to TRBJ1-1, with a tentative D call TRBD1 (5 bases). CDR1 is SGHTA, CDR2 FQGNSA, per germline. The CDR3 sequence is 13 residues long. V lost 6 bases, J lost 4 bases, and 12 bases lay in between.

CDR3 sequence (DNA): TGTGCCTGGAGTGTACAGCAAGGATTGAACACTGAAGCTTTCTTT. Translated, it gives CAWSVQQGLNTEAFF. The rearrangement links TRBV30 to TRBJ1-1, with D unclear. Germline assignment: CDR1 GTSNPN and CDR2 SVGIG (reference sequence). The CDR3 contains 15 residues. Trimming removed 0 bases at V and 0 bases at J, with 11 bases between.

This clone was found once. The chain employs TRBV13 and TRBJ2-3; no clear D. CDR1 and CDR2 (germline): PRHDT, FYEKMQ (reference sequence). The CDR3 covers 12 residues. V was pared by 5 bases and J by 4 bases, with 7 bases between. The CDR3 region has the DNA TGTGCCAGCAGCCACCGTCCAGATACGCAGTATTTT. This sequence encodes CASSHRPDTQYF. The variable domain in full, completed from reference TRBV13 and TRBJ2-3, reads AAGVIQSPRHLIKEKRETATLKCYPIPRHDTVYWYQQGPGQDPQFLISFYEKMQSDKGSIPDRFSAQQFSDYHSELNMSSLELGDSALYFCASSHRPDTQYFGPGTRLTVL.

This clone was found once. The chain couples TRBV27 to TRBJ2-2; no clear D. Germline values: CDR1 MNHEY, CDR2 SMNVEV (reference sequence). The germline V and J ends were trimmed by 3 bases and 7 bases, with 12 bases remaining between them. This CDR3 region has 14 residues. DNA of the CDR3: TGTGCCAGCAGTTTGGGCGGAAGGGTCGGGGAGCTGTTTTTT. It specifies CASSLGGRVGELFF.

This clone has just a few counts. V usage is TRBV19 and J usage is TRBJ1-1; D is ambiguous. The V gene's germline CDR1 is LNHDA and CDR2 SQIVND (reference sequence). Trimming pared 8 bases from V and 0 bases from J, leaving 10 bases between. The CDR3 length is 13 residues. The CDR3 DNA is TGTGCCAGTCACTTCGGGGTGAACACTGAAGCTTTCTTT. Translation: CASHFGVNTEAFF.

A single count supports this clone. The chain is built from TRBV4-3 and TRBJ2-7, with TRBD1 identical over 8 bases. Germline CDR1 LGHNA, CDR2 YSLEER. V trimming: 3 bases; J trimming: 0 bases; junction bases outside the gene matches: 13. The CDR3 covers 18 residues. The CDR3 coding sequence is TGCGCCAGCAGCCACAGCCCTCCCGCAGGGGGCTTCTCCTACGAGCAGTACTTC. Translating it yields CASSHSPPAGGFSYEQYF.

The gene calls are TRBV6-5 and TRBJ1-5, with D unresolved. The CDR3 extends over 14 amino acids. With 6 bases removed from V and 6 bases from J, the gap between germline ends came to 15 bases. Looked up from germline, CDR1 is MNHEY and CDR2 is SVGAGI. The CDR3 DNA is TGTGCCAGCAGCCCCTACCCTTTAGGTCAGCCCCAGCATTTT. It yields the protein CASSPYPLGQPQHF.

The CDR3 DNA sequence: TGCAGCGTTGAAGGGACAGACCCCTACAATGAGCAGTTCTTC. Encoded protein: CSVEGTDPYNEQFF. V and J are TRBV29-1 and TRBJ2-1, with a weak D call TRBD1 (6 bases). The CDR3 is 14 amino acids. From germline, CDR1 is SQVTM and CDR2 ANQGSEA. V dropped 1 base and J dropped 2 bases, with 9 bases sitting between them.

The chain links TRBV15 to TRBJ1-1; D uncertain. The CDR3 runs to 12 residues. Trimming left V 1 base short and J 5 bases short, with 5 bases between. The germline V gene has CDR1 LNHNV and CDR2 YYDKDF (reference sequence). The CDR3 nucleotides are TGTGCCACCAGCAGAGTTGGAACTGAAGCTTTCTTT. Translated: CATSRVGTEAFF.